These 27 T cell receptor beta chains came from one sample sequenced in a study of blood T cell repertoires in COVID-19. Here immunoSEQ multiplex PCR was the method, and the copy in TCRdb shows in-frame clones only, minus some. There are fewer than 200,000 clones in the sample; around 83% occur only once, and under 10% lies in the top ten. The sequencing input was peripheral blood. The origin of the receptors is a woman between 65 and 79 years old with COVID-19, enrolled during active disease.

This rearrangement joins TRBV9 to TRBJ2-7, with D perhaps matching TRBD2 (5 bases). Deletions cut 2 bases from V and 2 bases from J, with 14 bases between. Germline-derived CDR1 and CDR2 are SGDLS and YYNGEE. The CDR3 covers 15 residues. The CDR3 here is CASSVSSGGPYEQYF. Written as DNA, the CDR3 is TGTGCCAGCAGCGTTTCATCAGGAGGACCCTACGAGCAGTACTTC. The full variable domain, in which reference TRBV9 and TRBJ2-7 provide the parts outside the CDR3, is DSGVTQTPKHLITATGQRVTLRCSPRSGDLSVYWYQQSLDQGLQFLIQYYNGEERAKGNILERFSAQQFPDLHSELNLSSLELGDSALYFCASSVSSGGPYEQYFGPGTRLTVT.

This CDR3 reads CASYSRGNEQYF. CDR3 DNA sequence: TGTGCCAGCTATTCCCGAGGGAACGAGCAGTACTTC. The genes are TRBV6-6 and TRBJ2-7; a possible D gene is TRBD2 (5 bases). Germline CDR1 reads MNHNY; CDR2 reads SVGAGI (reference sequence). Trimming removed 8 bases at V and 5 bases at J, with 13 bases between. The CDR3 consists of 12 residues.

The chain recombines TRBV11-2 with TRBJ1-5; unclear D gene. The CDR3 spans 16 residues. V shed 1 base and J shed 5 bases, with 15 bases lying between them. Per the germline V gene, CDR1 is SGHAT and CDR2 is FQNNGV. The CDR3 nucleotides are TGTGCCAGCAGCTTAGGTCTGTTCCAGGTTGATCAGCCCCAGCATTTT. Protein sequence: CASSLGLFQVDQPQHF.

The rearrangement links TRBV28 to TRBJ1-2, with 7 bases that match TRBD1. Trimming cost V 7 bases and J 7 bases; bases outside gene matches: 6. This CDR3 spans 12 amino acids. Germline V gene lookup returns CDR1 MDHEN and CDR2 SYDVKM. CDR3 sequence (DNA): TGTGCCAGCAAGGCAGGGGGTGGTGGCTACACCTTC. The encoded protein is CASKAGGGGYTF.

The chain couples TRBV14 to TRBJ1-5; D not resolved. With 1 base removed from V and 5 bases from J, the gap between germline ends came to 15 bases. The CDR3 sequence is 16 residues long. CDR1 SGHDN and CDR2 FVKESK come from the germline V gene. CDR3 coding DNA: TGTGCCAGCAGCCAAGGTTCCCCACCGAGGGATCAGCCCCAGCATTTT. It codes for CASSQGSPPRDQPQHF. Complete variable domain (other parts from reference TRBV14 and TRBJ1-5): EAGVTQFPSHSVIEKGQTVTLRCDPISGHDNLYWYRRVMGKEIKFLLHFVKESKQDESGMPNNRFLAERTGGTYSTLKVQPAELEDSGVYFCASSQGSPPRDQPQHFGDGTRLSIL.

This rearrangement joins TRBV9 to TRBJ2-2; unclear D gene. The CDR3 is made up of 15 amino acids. The germline CDR1 and CDR2 sequences are SGDLS and YYNGEE. V gave up 5 bases and J gave up 0 bases, with 11 bases separating them. CDR3 DNA sequence: TGTGCCAGCAGTTCCGGTCATACGAACACCGGGGAGCTGTTTTTT. Its protein product is CASSSGHTNTGELFF.

This clone has more than one count but fewer than ten. This rearrangement joins TRBV7-9 to TRBJ1-6; possible D gene TRBD1, 5 bases. Germline V CDR1 and CDR2: SEHNR, FQNEAQ (reference sequence). The CDR3 consists of 14 residues. Trimming took 2 bases from V and 7 from J, leaving 9 bases between them. The CDR3 spells CASSLQGWNSPLHF. The CDR3 DNA reads TGTGCCAGCAGCTTACAGGGTTGGAATTCACCCCTCCACTTT.

V is TRBV28 and J is TRBJ2-3, with TRBD2 identical over 10 bases. CDR1 is MDHEN and CDR2 is SYDVKM in the germline V gene. The CDR3 is made up of 20 amino acids. J lost 2 bases, V lost 7 bases, and 21 bases had no gene match. The CDR3 nucleotides are TGTGCCAGCACCATCCCTGGACTAGCGGCGTACCGAGTTAACACAGATACGCAGTATTTT. Its protein product is CASTIPGLAAYRVNTDTQYF.

This chain links TRBV29-1 with TRBJ2-5; 8 positions agree with TRBD1. Germline-derived CDR1 and CDR2 are SQVTM and ANQGSEA. With 8 bases clipped from V and 2 bases from J, the junction kept 10 bases outside the gene matches. The CDR3 runs 14 residues. The CDR3 DNA reads TGCAGCTTCAAACCGGGACAGGCTCAAGAGACCCAGTACTTC. This gives the protein CSFKPGQAQETQYF.

The chain has TRBV5-1 and TRBJ2-3; TRBD2 aligns across 13 bases. Germline assignment: CDR1 SGHRS and CDR2 YFSETQ. The CDR3 totals 17 residues. Trimming removed 2 bases from V and 1 base from J; junction bases left unmatched: 4. The CDR3 spells CASSLLAGGGRTDTQYF. Written as DNA, the CDR3 is TGCGCCAGCAGCTTACTAGCGGGAGGGGGCCGCACAGATACGCAGTATTTT.

The chain is built from TRBV5-1 and TRBJ2-7; 11 nucleotides agree with TRBD2. Germline V CDR1 and CDR2: SGHRS, YFSETQ. The CDR3 has 16 residues. The J segment lost 3 bases and the V segment lost 3 bases, leaving 8 bases of the junction unmatched. CDR3 bases: TGCGCCAGCAGCTGGAGGACTAGCGGGTCCGACTACGAGCAGTACTTC. It is translated as CASSWRTSGSDYEQYF.

This sequence joins TRBV2 and TRBJ1-1; D is possibly TRBD1 (5 bases). V gave up 4 bases and J gave up 8 bases, with 14 bases separating them. Germline V gene sequence: CDR1 SNHLY, CDR2 FYNNEI. The CDR3 covers 13 residues. CDR3 in amino acids: CASSAGGGTEAFF. In DNA, the CDR3 is TGTGCCAGCAGTGCGGGCGGGGGGACCGAAGCTTTCTTT.

This chain uses TRBV5-1 with TRBJ1-2; D is possibly TRBD1 (6 bases). Trimming shortened V by 3 bases and J by 8 bases, and 11 bases separated the two germline ends. Per the germline V gene, CDR1 is SGHRS and CDR2 is YFSETQ. The CDR3 is 12 residues long. The CDR3 bases are TGCGCCAGCAGCTCGCTACAGGGAGGCTACACCTTC. Translating gives CASSSLQGGYTF.

The rearrangement joins TRBV5-1 to TRBJ1-1; TRBD1 might be the D (6 bases). The V end lost 4 bases, the J end lost 4 bases, and 17 bases lay between the germline ends. The CDR3 consists of 15 residues. The V gene's germline CDR1 is SGHRS and CDR2 YFSETQ. The CDR3 DNA follows: TGCGCCAGCAGCCCCTGGGCAGGGGTGGGCACTGAAGCTTTCTTT. Protein sequence: CASSPWAGVGTEAFF.

This chain links TRBV6-2 or TRBV6-3 with TRBJ1-5; D is possibly TRBD1 (5 bases). Germline lookup yields CDR1 MNHEY and CDR2 SVGEGT. Trimming stripped 2 bases from V and 0 bases from J, with 14 bases between. CDR3 length: 17 amino acids. In nucleotides, the CDR3 is TGTGCCAGCAGTTACCCCCGGGGGTTATATAGCAATCAGCCCCAGCATTTT. This translates into CASSYPRGLYSNQPQHF.

The chain carries TRBV27 and TRBJ2-7; D gene unclear. V was pared by 3 bases and J by 2 bases, with 8 bases between. The CDR3 runs 13 residues. Germline CDR1 MNHEY, CDR2 SMNVEV (reference sequence). The CDR3 region is CASSFAPTYEQYF. CDR3 DNA: TGTGCCAGCAGTTTCGCGCCCACCTACGAGCAGTACTTC.

The V gene is TRBV3-1 (or the pseudogene TRBV3-2), the J gene TRBJ2-7, with D possibly TRBD1 on 6 matching bases. In germline, CDR1 is LGHDT, CDR2 YNNKEL (reference sequence). This CDR3 has 14 residues. The germline V and J ends were trimmed by 3 bases and 2 bases, with 11 bases remaining between them. The CDR3 DNA sequence: TGTGCCAGCAGCCACAGGGGTTTCCCCTACGAGCAGTACTTC. It yields the protein CASSHRGFPYEQYF.

The rearrangement uses TRBV28 and TRBJ2-4, with TRBD1 matching over 10 bases. Germline V CDR1 and CDR2: MDHEN, SYDVKM. Unmatched junction bases numbered 7, after V lost 5 bases and J lost 0 bases. This CDR3 is built from 17 residues. The CDR3 here is CASSATRDRGAKNIQYF. In nucleotides, the CDR3 is TGTGCCAGCAGTGCCACCCGGGACAGGGGAGCCAAAAACATTCAGTACTTC.

V gene TRBV11-3 combines with J gene TRBJ2-3, with 10 bases aligning to TRBD2. CDR3 length: 16 amino acids. Germline assignment: CDR1 SGHNT and CDR2 YENEEA. Losses at the gene ends were 3 bases for V and 3 bases for J; bases not matched to a gene: 6. This chain's CDR3 is CASSLGQREGTDTQYF. In nucleotides, the CDR3 is TGTGCCAGCAGCTTGGGCCAGCGGGAGGGGACAGATACGCAGTATTTT.

The V call is TRBV14, the J call TRBJ2-1; 8 nucleotides line up with TRBD2. Germline CDR1 reads SGHDN; CDR2 reads FVKESK. The trim removed 0 bases at V and 8 bases at J, leaving 9 bases unmatched. The CDR3 covers 16 residues. The CDR3 nucleotides read TGTGCCAGCAGCCAAGACGGGAGGGTTCTTTTTGATGAGCAGTTCTTC. Protein product: CASSQDGRVLFDEQFF. Supplemented by reference TRBV14 and TRBJ2-1, the full variable domain reads EAGVTQFPSHSVIEKGQTVTLRCDPISGHDNLYWYRRVMGKEIKFLLHFVKESKQDESGMPNNRFLAERTGGTYSTLKVQPAELEDSGVYFCASSQDGRVLFDEQFFGPGTRLTVL.

V and J are TRBV27 and TRBJ1-1, with D perhaps matching TRBD1 (5 bases). This CDR3 spans 18 amino acids. The V gene lost 4 bases and the J gene lost 0 bases, with 21 bases spanning the gap. Looked up from germline, CDR1 is MNHEY and CDR2 is SMNVEV (reference sequence). In DNA, the CDR3 is TGTGCCAGCAGTTCCGCCACTGGGCAGGGAATCATGAACACTGAAGCTTTCTTT. The encoded protein is CASSSATGQGIMNTEAFF.

The rearrangement links TRBV15 to TRBJ2-2; 13 bases agree with TRBD2. J gave up 2 bases and V 0 bases, and 9 bases lay outside the gene matches. Germline V gene lookup returns CDR1 LNHNV and CDR2 YYDKDF (reference sequence). The CDR3 consists of 20 residues. In DNA form, the CDR3 reads TGTGCCACCAGCAGAGATGCCCTACTAGCGGGAGGGCCTAACACCGGGGAGCTGTTTTTT. Its translation: CATSRDALLAGGPNTGELFF.

This chain joins TRBV9 and TRBJ2-7, with 8 bases that match TRBD2. The ends lost 1 base at V and 2 bases at J; junction bases unmatched: 5. Germline CDR1 is SGDLS and CDR2 is YYNGEE. The CDR3 covers 15 residues. The DNA for the CDR3 is TGTGCCAGCAGCGTAACTAGCGGAGATACCTACGAGCAGTACTTC. Its translation: CASSVTSGDTYEQYF.

Concerning this clone itself: Relative to the germline gene, one junction end is altered; a read error may explain this. The chain has TRBV28 and TRBJ2-6; D is unclear. The CDR3 loop spans 15 amino acids. Germline-derived CDR1 and CDR2 are MDHEN and SYDVKM. Here the CDR3 DNA reads TGTGCCAGCGGTTTAGTTACTCCTGGGGCCAACGTCCTGACTTTC. Translated: CASGLVTPGANVLTF.

This clone turned up a few times. The genes are TRBV4-2 and TRBJ2-7; a weak D match, TRBD2 (5 bases). The CDR3 is 13 residues long. The V gene's germline CDR1 is LGHNA and CDR2 YNFKEQ. With 4 bases removed from V and 5 bases from J, the gap between germline ends came to 12 bases. The CDR3 bases are TGTGCCAGCAGCCTTTACGTCGGGAACGAGCAGTACTTC. It encodes CASSLYVGNEQYF.

This rearrangement joins TRBV7-2 to TRBJ2-3; D possibly corresponds to TRBD1 (6 bases). The CDR3 spans 14 residues. CDR1 and CDR2 from the germline V gene are SGHTA and FQGNSA. The V and J ends lost 5 bases and 3 bases respectively, with 12 bases between them. The CDR3 DNA reads TGTGCCAGCAGCCCGTCAACAGGGACAGATACGCAGTATTTT. Translation gives CASSPSTGTDTQYF.

The chain combines TRBV28 with TRBJ2-7; a possible D gene is TRBD1 (6 bases). Germline assignment: CDR1 MDHEN and CDR2 SYDVKM. The CDR3 has 13 residues. Trimming pared 6 bases from V and 0 bases from J, leaving 9 bases between. The CDR3 nucleotides read TGTGCCAGCAGCAGACAGGTCTCCTACGAGCAGTACTTC. Amino acid sequence: CASSRQVSYEQYF.